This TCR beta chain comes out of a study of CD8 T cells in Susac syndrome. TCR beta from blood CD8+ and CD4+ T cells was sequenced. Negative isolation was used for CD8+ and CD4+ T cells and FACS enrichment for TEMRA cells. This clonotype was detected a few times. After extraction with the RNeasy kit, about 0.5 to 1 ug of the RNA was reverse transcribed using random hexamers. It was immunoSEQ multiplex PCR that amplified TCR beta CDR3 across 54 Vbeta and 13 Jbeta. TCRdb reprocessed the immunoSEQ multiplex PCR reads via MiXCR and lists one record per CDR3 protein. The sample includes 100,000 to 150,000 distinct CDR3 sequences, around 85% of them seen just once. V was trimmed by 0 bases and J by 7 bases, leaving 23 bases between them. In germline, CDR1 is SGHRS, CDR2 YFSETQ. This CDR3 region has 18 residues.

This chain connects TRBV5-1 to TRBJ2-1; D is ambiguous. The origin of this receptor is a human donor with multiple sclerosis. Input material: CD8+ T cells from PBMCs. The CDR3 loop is CASSLVLGKPGEPNEQFF. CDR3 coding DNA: TGCGCCAGCAGCTTGGTATTAGGGAAGCCCGGTGAGCCTAATGAGCAGTTCTTC.